These T cell receptor beta chains were read from a single sample in a study of early T cells in non-severe SARS-CoV-2 infection. TCRdb ran MiXCR on the 5' RACE reads and lists one entry per CDR3 protein. The sample shows around 52,000 distinct CDR3 sequences, approximately 6.7% of them seen only once. The sequenced sample consisted of whole blood. The receptors derive from an adult who was a healthcare worker with PCR-confirmed SARS-CoV-2 infection or an uninfected control (not recorded which). The CDR3 runs from the conserved cysteine through the conserved F or W. D genes are given only for firm matches. Some rows have no size entry. The others give once, few or many, or a class for an expanded clone.

cdr3_length: 16; clone_size: many; v_call: TRBV7-6; j_call: TRBJ2-1; d_call: .; cdr3_nt: TGTGCCAGCAGTCGAACCGGGAGTAGCTCCTACAATGAGCAGTTCTTC; cdr3_aa: CASSRTGSSSYNEQFF
cdr3_length: 15; clone_size: many; v_call: TRBV6-5; j_call: TRBJ1-2; d_call: TRBD1; cdr3_nt: TGTGCCAGCAGTAGAGGGACAGGGGGTTCTATTGGCTACACCTTC; cdr3_aa: CASSRGTGGSIGYTF
cdr3_length: 14; clone_size: few; v_call: TRBV14; j_call: TRBJ2-3; d_call: .; cdr3_nt: TGTGCCAGCAGCCAAGGGGGCCCGCCAGATACGCAGTATTTT; cdr3_aa: CASSQGGPPDTQYF
cdr3_length: 13; clone_size: .; v_call: TRBV12-3/TRBV12-4; j_call: TRBJ1-1; d_call: .; cdr3_nt: TGTGCCAGCAGTTCCGGGGGAGGGACTGAAGCTTTCTTT; cdr3_aa: CASSSGGGTEAFF
cdr3_length: 18; clone_size: few; v_call: TRBV4-3; j_call: TRBJ2-1; d_call: .; cdr3_nt: TGCGCCAGCAGCCAAGATCCGGGACGTCAGAGCTCCTACAATGAGCAGTTCTTC; cdr3_aa: CASSQDPGRQSSYNEQFF
cdr3_length: 13; clone_size: .; v_call: TRBV2; j_call: TRBJ1-1; d_call: .; cdr3_nt: TGTGCCAGCAGTGTAGGGTTGAACACTGAAGCTTTCTTT; cdr3_aa: CASSVGLNTEAFF
cdr3_length: 16; clone_size: .; v_call: TRBV25-1; j_call: TRBJ1-6; d_call: .; cdr3_nt: TGTGCCAGCAGTGAATATATCACAGGGAACAATTCACCCCTCCACTTT; cdr3_aa: CASSEYITGNNSPLHF
cdr3_length: 15; clone_size: many; v_call: TRBV5-1; j_call: TRBJ1-1; d_call: .; cdr3_nt: TGCGCCAGCAGCTTGGCGACGCGCATGAACACTGAAGCTTTCTTT; cdr3_aa: CASSLATRMNTEAFF
cdr3_length: 13; clone_size: many; v_call: TRBV10-1; j_call: TRBJ2-1; d_call: .; cdr3_nt: TGCGCCAGCAGCAGGACCACCTACAATGAGCAGTTCTTC; cdr3_aa: CASSRTTYNEQFF
cdr3_length: 13; clone_size: few; v_call: TRBV6-5; j_call: TRBJ2-3; d_call: .; cdr3_nt: TGTGCCAGCAGTTCCCTGGATAGGACGTGGCTAGATTTT; cdr3_aa: CASSSLDRTWLDF
cdr3_length: 17; clone_size: few; v_call: TRBV3-1; j_call: TRBJ2-7; d_call: TRBD2; cdr3_nt: TGTGCCAGCAGCCAAGGCCCCCGCGGGACTAGCTTGTACGAGCAGTACTTC; cdr3_aa: CASSQGPRGTSLYEQYF
cdr3_length: 15; clone_size: many; v_call: TRBV7-3; j_call: TRBJ2-7; d_call: TRBD1; cdr3_nt: TGTGCCAGCAGCTTAAGAAGGACAGGGGCGGACGAGCAGTACTTC; cdr3_aa: CASSLRRTGADEQYF
cdr3_length: 12; clone_size: .; v_call: TRBV5-6; j_call: TRBJ1-2; d_call: .; cdr3_nt: TGTGCCAGCAGCCCTAGAGACTCGGGCTACACCTTC; cdr3_aa: CASSPRDSGYTF
cdr3_length: 17; clone_size: few; v_call: TRBV4-3; j_call: TRBJ2-3; d_call: .; cdr3_nt: TGCGCCAGCAGCCAAGAGGCCGTAGGGGACCGGACAGATACGCAGTATTTT; cdr3_aa: CASSQEAVGDRTDTQYF
cdr3_length: 16; clone_size: medium-sized; v_call: TRBV6-5; j_call: TRBJ2-3; d_call: TRBD2; cdr3_nt: TGTGCCAGCAGCCCGACTAGCGGGGGGGGTGTGGATACGCAGTATTTT; cdr3_aa: CASSPTSGGGVDTQYF
cdr3_length: 12; clone_size: many; v_call: TRBV29-1; j_call: TRBJ2-7; d_call: .; cdr3_nt: TGCAGCGTTGAATTAGAAGGAAACGAGCAGTACTTC; cdr3_aa: CSVELEGNEQYF
cdr3_length: 14; clone_size: many; v_call: TRBV29-1; j_call: TRBJ2-1; d_call: TRBD1; cdr3_nt: TGCAGCGCTAACCGGGACAGGGGATCGAGTGAGCAGTTCTTC; cdr3_aa: CSANRDRGSSEQFF
cdr3_length: 16; clone_size: .; v_call: TRBV11-2; j_call: TRBJ1-6; d_call: .; cdr3_nt: TGTGCCAGCAGCTTAGCTGGAGGGTGGGATAATTCACCCCTCCACTTT; cdr3_aa: CASSLAGGWDNSPLHF
cdr3_length: 14; clone_size: many; v_call: TRBV12-3/TRBV12-4; j_call: TRBJ1-4; d_call: TRBD1; cdr3_nt: TGTGCCAGCAGTACTAACAGGGGAAACGAAAAACTGTTTTTT; cdr3_aa: CASSTNRGNEKLFF
cdr3_length: 13; clone_size: few; v_call: TRBV3-1; j_call: TRBJ2-3; d_call: .; cdr3_nt: TGTGCCAGCAGCCCGGAGAGCACAGATACGCAGTATTTT; cdr3_aa: CASSPESTDTQYF
cdr3_length: 13; clone_size: many; v_call: TRBV11-3; j_call: TRBJ2-7; d_call: .; cdr3_nt: TGTGCCAGCAGCTTGGCCTTGCTGGGAGAGCAGTACTTC; cdr3_aa: CASSLALLGEQYF
cdr3_length: 14; clone_size: few; v_call: TRBV3-1; j_call: TRBJ2-7; d_call: .; cdr3_nt: TGTGCCAGCAGCCGTTGGGACTCCGCCTACGAGCAGTACTTC; cdr3_aa: CASSRWDSAYEQYF
cdr3_length: 14; clone_size: many; v_call: TRBV20-1; j_call: TRBJ1-5; d_call: .; cdr3_nt: TGCAGTGCTAGCCTCAGGGGAAGCAATCAGCCCCAGCATTTT; cdr3_aa: CSASLRGSNQPQHF
cdr3_length: 14; clone_size: many; v_call: TRBV20-1; j_call: TRBJ2-2; d_call: .; cdr3_nt: TGCAGTGCCACCGGGACGGAGAACACCGGGGAGCTGTTTTTT; cdr3_aa: CSATGTENTGELFF
cdr3_length: 16; clone_size: .; v_call: TRBV3-1; j_call: TRBJ2-7; d_call: TRBD2; cdr3_nt: TGTGCCAGCAGCCAAGCGACTAGCGGGGCCTCCTACGAGCAGTACTTC; cdr3_aa: CASSQATSGASYEQYF
cdr3_length: 15; clone_size: few; v_call: TRBV18; j_call: TRBJ1-2; d_call: .; cdr3_nt: TGTGCCAGCTCATATTCTAAAACAGGGAATATCGGCTACACCTTC; cdr3_aa: CASSYSKTGNIGYTF
cdr3_length: 16; clone_size: many; v_call: TRBV7-2; j_call: TRBJ1-4; d_call: TRBD1; cdr3_nt: TGTGCCAGCAGCTTTTACGGGGGACAGGGTAATGAAAAACTGTTTTTT; cdr3_aa: CASSFYGGQGNEKLFF
cdr3_length: 14; clone_size: .; v_call: TRBV6-2/TRBV6-3; j_call: TRBJ2-1; d_call: TRBD2; cdr3_nt: TGTGCCAGCAGACCCGGGACTAGCAGTAATGAGCAGTTCTTC; cdr3_aa: CASRPGTSSNEQFF
cdr3_length: 13; clone_size: .; v_call: TRBV20-1; j_call: TRBJ1-3; d_call: .; cdr3_nt: TGCAGTGCCCAGGAGAGCTCTGAAAACACCATATATTTT; cdr3_aa: CSAQESSENTIYF
cdr3_length: 14; clone_size: .; v_call: TRBV7-2; j_call: TRBJ1-5; d_call: .; cdr3_nt: TGTGCCAGCAGCCCGGGGAGGGGAGGGCAGCCCCAGCATTTT; cdr3_aa: CASSPGRGGQPQHF
cdr3_length: 12; clone_size: many; v_call: TRBV20-1; j_call: TRBJ1-1; d_call: .; cdr3_nt: TGCAGTGCTAGAGGCCAAAAATTCGAAGCTTTCTTT; cdr3_aa: CSARGQKFEAFF
cdr3_length: 16; clone_size: .; v_call: TRBV12-3/TRBV12-4; j_call: TRBJ2-1; d_call: TRBD1; cdr3_nt: TGTGCCAGCACTCCCGGAGGGGGACAGGGGTACAATGAGCAGTTCTTC; cdr3_aa: CASTPGGGQGYNEQFF
cdr3_length: 17; clone_size: many; v_call: TRBV4-3; j_call: TRBJ2-4; d_call: TRBD2; cdr3_nt: TGCGCCAGCAGCCAAGATCGGGGAAGCGGGGGCCTCCCAATTCAGTACTTC; cdr3_aa: CASSQDRGSGGLPIQYF
cdr3_length: 11; clone_size: few; v_call: TRBV6-5; j_call: TRBJ2-1; d_call: .; cdr3_nt: TGTGCCAGCAGCCACCGGGAGCTGGAGTTCTTC; cdr3_aa: CASSHRELEFF
cdr3_length: 15; clone_size: many; v_call: TRBV4-2; j_call: TRBJ1-2; d_call: .; cdr3_nt: TGTGCCAGCAGCCAAGATAGGGCCTCTAACTATGGCTACACCTTC; cdr3_aa: CASSQDRASNYGYTF
cdr3_length: 14; clone_size: .; v_call: TRBV7-3; j_call: TRBJ2-1; d_call: TRBD1; cdr3_nt: TGTGCCAGCAGCTCGGGACAGGTCGGCAATGAGCAGTTCTTC; cdr3_aa: CASSSGQVGNEQFF
cdr3_length: 15; clone_size: many; v_call: TRBV6-1; j_call: TRBJ2-1; d_call: TRBD1; cdr3_nt: TGTGCCAGCAGCGAAGACAGGGGAACCTACAATGAGCAGTTCTTC; cdr3_aa: CASSEDRGTYNEQFF
cdr3_length: 15; clone_size: .; v_call: TRBV7-2; j_call: TRBJ1-4; d_call: .; cdr3_nt: TGTGCCAGCAGCTTAGCTGCCAGGGGCCATGAAAAACTGTTTTTT; cdr3_aa: CASSLAARGHEKLFF
cdr3_length: 12; clone_size: .; v_call: TRBV12-3/TRBV12-4; j_call: TRBJ2-2; d_call: .; cdr3_nt: TGTGCCAGCACCCCCGACACCGGGGAGCTGTTTTTT; cdr3_aa: CASTPDTGELFF
cdr3_length: 13; clone_size: many; v_call: TRBV19; j_call: TRBJ2-3; d_call: .; cdr3_nt: TGTGCCCCCGCTCGAGGGAACACAGATACGCAGTATTTT; cdr3_aa: CAPARGNTDTQYF
cdr3_length: 17; clone_size: many; v_call: TRBV3-1; j_call: TRBJ2-2; d_call: .; cdr3_nt: TGTGCCAGCAGCCCCCGGACCGTGGGGCGCGACACCGGGGAGCTGTTTTTT; cdr3_aa: CASSPRTVGRDTGELFF
cdr3_length: 13; clone_size: few; v_call: TRBV28; j_call: TRBJ2-4; d_call: .; cdr3_nt: TGTGCCAGCACCCCAGGGGCCAAAAACATTCAGTACTTC; cdr3_aa: CASTPGAKNIQYF
cdr3_length: 16; clone_size: few; v_call: TRBV5-1; j_call: TRBJ2-1; d_call: TRBD1; cdr3_nt: TGCGCCAGCAGCCGTGGACAGGGGGCGGGTGTAGGTGAGCAGTTCTTC; cdr3_aa: CASSRGQGAGVGEQFF
cdr3_length: 11; clone_size: .; v_call: TRBV6-2/TRBV6-3; j_call: TRBJ2-3; d_call: .; cdr3_nt: TGTGCCAGCAGTCGGAAAGATACGCAGTATTTT; cdr3_aa: CASSRKDTQYF
cdr3_length: 15; clone_size: few; v_call: TRBV20-1; j_call: TRBJ2-1; d_call: .; cdr3_nt: TGCAGTGCTCCTGTGGGGGCCAGCTTATACAATGAGCAGTTCTTC; cdr3_aa: CSAPVGASLYNEQFF
cdr3_length: 15; clone_size: many; v_call: TRBV13; j_call: TRBJ2-3; d_call: .; cdr3_nt: TGTGCCAGCAGCTTAACTACTTCCTTCACAGATACGCAGTATTTT; cdr3_aa: CASSLTTSFTDTQYF
cdr3_length: 15; clone_size: .; v_call: TRBV20-1; j_call: TRBJ1-2; d_call: .; cdr3_nt: TGCAGTGCTAGAGATCAGGGAGGAGCTGGCTATGGCTACACCTTC; cdr3_aa: CSARDQGGAGYGYTF
cdr3_length: 17; clone_size: many; v_call: TRBV7-2; j_call: TRBJ2-1; d_call: .; cdr3_nt: TGTGCCAGCAGCAAAGCGACGGGGATTAGCTCCTACAATGAGCAGTTCTTC; cdr3_aa: CASSKATGISSYNEQFF
cdr3_length: 14; clone_size: few; v_call: TRBV18; j_call: TRBJ1-4; d_call: .; cdr3_nt: TGTGCCAGCTCACCAGGAGGGAGCTTTGAAAAACTGTTTTTT; cdr3_aa: CASSPGGSFEKLFF
cdr3_length: 15; clone_size: many; v_call: TRBV27; j_call: TRBJ2-4; d_call: TRBD1; cdr3_nt: TGTGCCAGCCAAGGGACAGGGACAGCCAAAAACATTCAGTACTTC; cdr3_aa: CASQGTGTAKNIQYF
cdr3_length: 11; clone_size: many; v_call: TRBV7-2; j_call: TRBJ1-3; d_call: TRBD1; cdr3_nt: TGTGCCAGCGCTAGGACAGGCACCATATATTTT; cdr3_aa: CASARTGTIYF
cdr3_length: 14; clone_size: many; v_call: TRBV6-5; j_call: TRBJ2-7; d_call: .; cdr3_nt: TGTGCCAGCAGTTACGTTAGGGGGACCTACGAGCAGTACTTC; cdr3_aa: CASSYVRGTYEQYF
cdr3_length: 15; clone_size: many; v_call: TRBV29-1; j_call: TRBJ1-5; d_call: .; cdr3_nt: TGCAGCGCCCTTGAGACAGGTATCAGCAATCAGCCCCAGCATTTT; cdr3_aa: CSALETGISNQPQHF
cdr3_length: 16; clone_size: many; v_call: TRBV14; j_call: TRBJ2-7; d_call: TRBD2; cdr3_nt: TGTGCCAGCAGCCAAGATTTAGGACTAGCGGGGGTCGAGCAGTACTTC; cdr3_aa: CASSQDLGLAGVEQYF
cdr3_length: 15; clone_size: .; v_call: TRBV11-2; j_call: TRBJ2-1; d_call: TRBD2; cdr3_nt: TGTGCCAGCAGCTTACAGGCTAGCGGGTACAATGAGCAGTTCTTC; cdr3_aa: CASSLQASGYNEQFF
cdr3_length: 21; clone_size: many; v_call: TRBV7-6; j_call: TRBJ1-5; d_call: .; cdr3_nt: TGTGCCAGCAGCCCAAGGAGAAAGGGGGATGAGCCGTATTATAGCAATCAGCCCCAGCATTTT; cdr3_aa: CASSPRRKGDEPYYSNQPQHF